This entry concerns a single TCR beta chain. Its antigen remains unknown. It was at deep level that the assay was run. In the original workflow: ImmunoSEQ junction-only sequences lacked quality scores, so their filtering differed. The protocol was immunoSEQ multiplex PCR, while the TCRdb copy is restricted to in-frame clones and leaves out a portion. V and J calls and clone size are those listed in that table; D and trimming were worked out from the DNA. There are about 2,200,000 clones in the sample; 90% to 95% occur only once, and 1.5% to 2% lies in the top ten. This sample was taken from a study of shared clonotypes between healthy human individuals. Study overall: Per donor, CD8 memory used one plate, CD8 naive used two, CD4 memory used three and CD4 naive used three. General observations from the study: Larger estimated richness was generally recorded for naive subsets relative to memory subsets.

This CDR3 has 14 residues. Germline-derived CDR1 and CDR2 are MNHEY and SVGAGI. Trimming pared 0 bases from V and 5 bases from J, leaving 11 bases between. Naive CD8 cells, CD45RO-negative and positively selected for CCR7, excluded terminally differentiated effector memory CD45RA+ cells. The receptor's source is a man younger than 35 in good health. Some clones in this sample may be carry-over from other donors' samples. Material for sequencing was naive CD8+ T cells from PBMCs. The chain joins TRBV6-5 to TRBJ2-7, with a possible D match to TRBD1 (6 bases). CDR3 sequence: CASSYSNRAHEQYF. Written as DNA, the CDR3 is TGTGCCAGCAGTTACTCAAACAGGGCCCACGAGCAGTACTTC.